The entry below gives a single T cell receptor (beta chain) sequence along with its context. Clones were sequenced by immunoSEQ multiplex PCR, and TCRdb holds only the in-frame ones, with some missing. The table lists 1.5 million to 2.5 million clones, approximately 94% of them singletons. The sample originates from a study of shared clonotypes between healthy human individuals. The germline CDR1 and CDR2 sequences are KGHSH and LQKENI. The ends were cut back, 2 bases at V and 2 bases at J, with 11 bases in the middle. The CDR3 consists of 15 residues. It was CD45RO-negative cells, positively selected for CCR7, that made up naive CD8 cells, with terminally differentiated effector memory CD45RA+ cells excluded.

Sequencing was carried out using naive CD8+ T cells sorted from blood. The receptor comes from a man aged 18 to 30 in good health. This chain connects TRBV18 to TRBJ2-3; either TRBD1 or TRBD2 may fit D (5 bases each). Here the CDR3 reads CASSPLGENTDTQYF. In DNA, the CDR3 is TGTGCCAGCTCACCATTGGGGGAGAACACAGATACGCAGTATTTT. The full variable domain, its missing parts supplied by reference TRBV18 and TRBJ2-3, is NAGVMQNPRHLVRRRGQEARLRCSPMKGHSHVYWYRQLPEEGLKFMVYLQKENIIDESGMPKERFSAEFPKEGPSILRIQQVVRGDSAAYFCASSPLGENTDTQYFGPGTRLTVL.